This TCR beta chain derives from a study of T cell responses to AZD1222 COVID-19 vaccine. The study, taken as a whole, reports: It should be noted that donors were predominantly white British and more often female, and clonal diversity was possibly underestimated. Sampling captured repertoires only after the peak T cell response. The span of vaccine-associated CD4 TCRs extended across spike, with dominance at 160-218 and 743-854.

Assay used: immunoSEQ multiplex PCR; TCRdb lists only in-frame clones, some missing. The table records about 150,000 clones, approximately 86% of them present only once. Points on this clone: Its antigen is not known.

This CDR3 contains 17 residues. Germline values: CDR1 SNHLY, CDR2 FYNNEI. V lost 3 bases, J lost 3 bases, and 11 bases stayed unmatched. The specimen was peripheral blood, collected after recovery from COVID-19. The chain has TRBV2 and TRBJ2-7; 10 bases match TRBD2. This receptor was obtained from an adult who had recovered from COVID-19. The DNA for the CDR3 is TGTGCCAGCAGTGAGCCTAGCGGGAGTTATGTTCTCTACGAGCAGTACTTC. Translating it yields CASSEPSGSYVLYEQYF.